This T cell receptor beta chain was recovered during a study of beta chain features in type 1 diabetes (dated 2018 in TCRdb). General notes on the study: Patients and healthy donors did not differ in mean age, gender distribution, total cell number or subset yield. A total of approximately 110,000,000 sorted cells were examined across all samples, and a strong correlation was observed between cell number per subset and RNA yield. The study compared TCRB repertoires of sorted circulating CD4+ T cell subsets between recently diagnosed type 1 diabetes patients and matched healthy donors. Whereas all 30 or so donors provided naive and central memory subsets, regulatory and stem cell-like memory subsets were isolated from just 8 patients and roughly 8 healthy donors. Study-wide conclusions, independent of this receptor: Shorter templates might be favored by PCR, yet because patient and control samples were amplified and corrected together, any such skew would affect both groups equally. Patients with type 1 diabetes made fewer insertions and deleted more nucleotides at VDJ recombination sites, implying thymic rearrangement abnormalities. Type 1 diabetes patients showed a moderate but significant shortening of TCRB CDR3 length in all four CD4+ subsets. Naive, central memory and regulatory TCRB repertoires appeared more similar among patients than among healthy donors. HLA sub-analyses involved small numbers of individuals, so any influence of HLA type on TCRB rearrangement remained unresolved. Sequencing cDNA rather than genomic DNA could over-represent highly expressing activated cells, although activation and CD3 levels did not differ between groups.

This clone was counted between two and nine times. Its antigen is still unknown. Per-nucleotide qualities are absent, and no much larger clonotype sits a single base away. The entire amount of isolated RNA was reverse transcribed using the High Capacity cDNA Reverse Transcription Kit, so the sequenced TCRB transcripts were expressed ones. Deep immunoSEQ sequencing was performed on naive, central memory and regulatory T cell samples, with an average of about 3.57 million total reads per sample. After sorted cells were lysed in RLT buffer, RNA was extracted with DNase-treated RNeasy Micro or Mini kits, with the choice depending on cell number. Each cell subset was processed on its own to prevent cross-contamination, while patient and healthy donor samples were processed together. The immunoSEQ multiplex PCR was used to amplify TCRB sequences from cDNA, yielding 87-bp fragments that span the CDR3 region. The amplicons were sequenced using the Illumina HiSeq platform. The paper's data handling went like this. PCR bias was computationally corrected using synthetic template baselines, reads within Hamming distance 2 were collapsed, and singletons that could not be merged were discarded. Reads were aligned against IMGT so that V, D and J genes, CDR3 length and insertions or deletions at six rearrangement sites could be assigned. Within each subset, clonotype counts were normalized to sorted cell number, and only after that were true diversity and Gini coefficients computed with the tcR R package. Repertoire sharing was quantified using the overlap coefficient calculated on TCRB nucleotide sequences. This is the immuneACCESS table as TCRdb keeps it, with only in-frame sequences that have V and J called. A part of the clones is gone; compared with another copy, unresolved V genes explain less than half, and the rest is unexplained. The V and J calls and clone size come from that table; D and trimming were worked out from the DNA. For this sample the table gives around 140,000 clones, of which 7.5% to 9.5% were detected only once. The ten most abundant clones make up approximately 0.7% of the sample.

A single peripheral blood draw of about 116 mL on average was collected from each donor into heparinised tubes. A BD FACSAria II was used to sort naive, central memory, regulatory and stem cell-like memory CD4+ T cells with a panel that included CD45RO, CCR7, CD25, CD127, CD95 and CD27. Every sorted population had a purity above 95%. PBMCs were isolated right away by Lymphoprep density gradient centrifugation and were stained directly, without culture. Samples were stained and sorted in pairs, with one healthy donor and one patient per experiment, so that batch effects were minimized. From a lookup of the germline V gene, CDR1 and CDR2 are MDHEN and SYDVKM. At the junction V is shortened by 6 bases and J by 3 bases; bases outside the gene matches: 5. From the cysteine up to the phenylalanine, the CDR3 has a length of 14 residues. The retained sequence is limited to the CDR3, 42 bases, with the frame set at the first base.

This TCR was recovered from a man between 25 and 39 years old with type 1 diabetes. The material sequenced was central memory CD4+ T cells from blood. The rearranged chain carries TRBV28 and TRBJ2-1, and 7 junction bases match TRBD2. For the CDR3, the sequence is CASRALAFYNEQFF. The nucleotide sequence is TGTGCCAGCAGGGCACTAGCGTTCTACAATGAGCAGTTCTTC.